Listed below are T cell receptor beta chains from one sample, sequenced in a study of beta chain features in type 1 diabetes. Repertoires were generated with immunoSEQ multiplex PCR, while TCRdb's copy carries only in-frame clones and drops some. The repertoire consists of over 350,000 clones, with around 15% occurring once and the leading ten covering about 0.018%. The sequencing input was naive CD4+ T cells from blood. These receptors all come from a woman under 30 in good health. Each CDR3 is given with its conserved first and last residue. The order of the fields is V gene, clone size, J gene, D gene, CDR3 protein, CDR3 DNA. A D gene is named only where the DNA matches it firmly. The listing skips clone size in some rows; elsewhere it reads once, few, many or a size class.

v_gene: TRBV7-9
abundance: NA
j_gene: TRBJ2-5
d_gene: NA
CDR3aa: CASRSAYRQTQETQYF
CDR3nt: TGTGCCAGCAGAAGTGCGTATCGACAGACCCAAGAGACCCAGTACTTC

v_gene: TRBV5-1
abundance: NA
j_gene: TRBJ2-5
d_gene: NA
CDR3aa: CASSLLGGEETQYF
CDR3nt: TGCGCCAGCAGCTTGTTGGGAGGAGAAGAGACCCAGTACTTC

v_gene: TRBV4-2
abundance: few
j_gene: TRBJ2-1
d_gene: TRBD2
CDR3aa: CASSPLGAGGDEQFF
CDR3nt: TGTGCCAGCAGCCCCTTAGGGGCGGGAGGCGATGAGCAGTTCTTC

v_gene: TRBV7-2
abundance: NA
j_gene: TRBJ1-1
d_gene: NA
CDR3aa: CASSLAIRGAAFF
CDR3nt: TGTGCCAGCAGCTTAGCGATTAGGGGTGCAGCTTTCTTT

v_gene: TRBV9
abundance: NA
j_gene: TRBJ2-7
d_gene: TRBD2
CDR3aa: CASSVELAGPQQYF
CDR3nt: TGTGCCAGCAGCGTAGAACTAGCGGGGCCCCAGCAGTACTTC

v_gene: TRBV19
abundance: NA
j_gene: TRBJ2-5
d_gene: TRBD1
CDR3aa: CASSISWGQQETQYF
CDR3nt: TGTGCCAGTAGTATAAGTTGGGGACAGCAAGAGACCCAGTACTTC

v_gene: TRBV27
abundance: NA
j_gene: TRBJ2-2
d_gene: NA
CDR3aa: CASSLRLTPDTGELFF
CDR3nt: TGTGCCAGCAGTTTAAGGCTGACTCCCGACACCGGGGAGCTGTTTTTT

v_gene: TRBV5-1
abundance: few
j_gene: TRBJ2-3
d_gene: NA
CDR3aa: CASSLGASDTQYF
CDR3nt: TGCGCCAGCAGCTTAGGGGCCTCAGATACGCAGTATTTT

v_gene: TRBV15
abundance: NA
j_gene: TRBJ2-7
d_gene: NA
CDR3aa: CATSRDSVPSYEQYF
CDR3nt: TGTGCCACCAGCAGAGATAGCGTACCATCCTACGAGCAGTACTTC

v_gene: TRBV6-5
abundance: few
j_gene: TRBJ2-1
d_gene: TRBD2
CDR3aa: CASSTTRLASNEQFF
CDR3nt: TGTGCCAGCAGTACGACACGACTAGCCAGCAATGAGCAGTTCTTC

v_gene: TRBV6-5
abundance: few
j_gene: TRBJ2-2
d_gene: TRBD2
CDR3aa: CASGAGGPGTGELFF
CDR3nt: TGTGCCAGCGGGGCGGGAGGGCCGGGCACCGGGGAGCTGTTTTTT

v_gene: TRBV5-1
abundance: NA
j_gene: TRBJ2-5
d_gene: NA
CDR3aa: CASSLQGGETQYF
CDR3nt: TGCGCCAGCAGCTTGCAGGGTGGAGAGACCCAGTACTTC

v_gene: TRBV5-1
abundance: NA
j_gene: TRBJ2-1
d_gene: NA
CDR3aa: CASSPQLGVNNEQFF
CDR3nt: TGCGCCAGCAGCCCACAGCTGGGTGTCAACAATGAGCAGTTCTTC

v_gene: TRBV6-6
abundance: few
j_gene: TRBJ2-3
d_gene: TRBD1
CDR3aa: CASSGGTGAADTQYF
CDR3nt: TGTGCCAGCAGTGGGGGGACAGGGGCGGCAGATACGCAGTATTTT

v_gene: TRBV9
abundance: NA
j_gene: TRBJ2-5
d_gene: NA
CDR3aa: CASSVDQETQYF
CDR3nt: TGTGCCAGCAGCGTAGACCAGGAGACCCAGTACTTC

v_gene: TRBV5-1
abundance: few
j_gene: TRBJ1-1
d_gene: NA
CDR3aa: CASSFNGMNTEAFF
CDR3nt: TGCGCCAGCAGCTTTAACGGTATGAACACTGAAGCTTTCTTT

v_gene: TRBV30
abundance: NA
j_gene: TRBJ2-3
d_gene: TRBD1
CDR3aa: CAWKGTGVSDTQYF
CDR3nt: TGTGCCTGGAAAGGGACAGGGGTTTCGGATACGCAGTATTTT

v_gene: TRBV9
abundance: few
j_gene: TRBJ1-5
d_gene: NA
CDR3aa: CASSAGGGDTRNQPQHF
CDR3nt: TGTGCCAGCAGCGCCGGCGGGGGTGACACGCGCAATCAGCCCCAGCATTTT

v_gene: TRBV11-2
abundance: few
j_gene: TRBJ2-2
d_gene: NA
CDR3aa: CASSSPFTGELFF
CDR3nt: TGTGCCAGTAGCAGCCCGTTCACCGGGGAGCTGTTTTTT

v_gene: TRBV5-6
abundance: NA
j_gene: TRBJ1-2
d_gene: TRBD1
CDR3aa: CASSPIRDRRRGGYTF
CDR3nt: TGTGCCAGCAGCCCCATCCGGGACAGAAGAAGGGGGGGCTACACCTTC

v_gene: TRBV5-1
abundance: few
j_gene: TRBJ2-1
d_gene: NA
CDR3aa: CASSSGFEQFF
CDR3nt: TGCGCCAGCAGCTCAGGGTTTGAGCAGTTCTTC

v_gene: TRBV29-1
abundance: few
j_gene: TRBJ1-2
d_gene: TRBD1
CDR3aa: CSVGTGTNYGYTF
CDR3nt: TGCAGCGTTGGGACAGGGACCAACTATGGCTACACCTTC

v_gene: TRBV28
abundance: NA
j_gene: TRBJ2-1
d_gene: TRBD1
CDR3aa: CASRSQGSEQFF
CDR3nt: TGTGCCAGCAGGTCACAGGGGTCTGAGCAGTTCTTC

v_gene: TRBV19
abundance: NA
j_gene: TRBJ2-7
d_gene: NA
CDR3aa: CASSPRGEPYEQYF
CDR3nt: TGTGCCAGTAGTCCCCGGGGAGAACCCTACGAGCAGTACTTC

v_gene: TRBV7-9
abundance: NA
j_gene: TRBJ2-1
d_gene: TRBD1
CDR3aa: CASSSTGTGEQFF
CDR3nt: TGTGCCAGCAGCTCGACAGGGACGGGCGAGCAGTTCTTC

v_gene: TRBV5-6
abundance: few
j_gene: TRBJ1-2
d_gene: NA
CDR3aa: CASSAGSPGYTF
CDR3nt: TGTGCCAGCAGCGCGGGGTCGCCGGGCTACACCTTC

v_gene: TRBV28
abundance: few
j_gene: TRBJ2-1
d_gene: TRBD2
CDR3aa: CASSFGLAGGPEQFF
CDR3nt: TGTGCCAGCAGTTTCGGACTAGCGGGAGGGCCTGAGCAGTTCTTC

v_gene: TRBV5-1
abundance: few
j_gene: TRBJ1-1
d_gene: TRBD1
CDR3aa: CASSPGQGAPSTEAFF
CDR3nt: TGCGCCAGCAGCCCGGGACAGGGGGCACCGAGCACTGAAGCTTTCTTT

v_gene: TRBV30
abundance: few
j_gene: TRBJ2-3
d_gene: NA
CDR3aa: CAWRAGVTDTQYF
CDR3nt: TGTGCCTGGAGAGCAGGGGTTACAGATACGCAGTATTTT

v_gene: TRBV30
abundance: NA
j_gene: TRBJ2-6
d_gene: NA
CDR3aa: CAWATGWANVLTF
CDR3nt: TGTGCCTGGGCTACGGGGTGGGCCAACGTCCTGACTTTC

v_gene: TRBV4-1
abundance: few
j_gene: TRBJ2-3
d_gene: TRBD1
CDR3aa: CASSQGQGWSTDTQYF
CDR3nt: TGCGCCAGCAGCCAAGGACAGGGATGGAGCACAGATACGCAGTATTTT

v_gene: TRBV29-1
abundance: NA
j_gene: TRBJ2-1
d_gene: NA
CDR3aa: CSANPGTDPYNEQFF
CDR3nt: TGCAGCGCAAACCCCGGGACTGATCCCTACAATGAGCAGTTCTTC

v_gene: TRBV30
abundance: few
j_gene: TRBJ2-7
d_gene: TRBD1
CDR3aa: CAWSRGQRSYEQYF
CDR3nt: TGTGCCTGGAGTCGGGGACAGAGATCCTACGAGCAGTACTTC

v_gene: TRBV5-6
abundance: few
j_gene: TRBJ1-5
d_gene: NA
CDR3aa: CASSSEPGQPQHF
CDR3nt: TGTGCCAGCAGTTCCGAGCCGGGTCAGCCCCAGCATTTT